The clone carrying this T cell receptor beta chain was seen only a few times. Its specificity is not known. This sample was taken from a study of blood T cells in healthy people across ages. Study outcomes and limitations: With naive T cell percentage, TCR beta diversity showed a strong correlation.

Germline CDR1 is SGHTA and CDR2 is FQGNSA. Trimming cost V 0 bases and J 0 bases, with 6 bases left between them. This CDR3 contains 14 residues. For the second PCR, which ran for roughly 6 to 12 cycles, a sample-barcoded 5' primer and a J-beta primer mix were used. A single record per CDR3 protein comes from TCRdb applying MiXCR to the 5' RACE reads. Counted here are some 1 million distinct CDR3 sequences, 35% to 50% occurring once; the ten biggest clones make up under 20%. The source is a woman aged 55-69 years in good health. Sequenced input: blood. V gene TRBV7-2 combines with J gene TRBJ2-7; no definite D call. CDR3 protein: CASSLASYSYEQYF. CDR3 nucleotide sequence: TGTGCCAGCAGCTTAGCCTCCTACTCCTACGAGCAGTACTTC. Complete variable domain (other parts from reference TRBV7-2 and TRBJ2-7): GAGVSQSPSNKVTEKGKDVELRCDPISGHTALYWYRQSLGQGLEFLIYFQGNSAPDKSGLPSDRFSAERTGGSVSTLTIQRTQQEDSAVYLCASSLASYSYEQYFGPGTRLTVT.